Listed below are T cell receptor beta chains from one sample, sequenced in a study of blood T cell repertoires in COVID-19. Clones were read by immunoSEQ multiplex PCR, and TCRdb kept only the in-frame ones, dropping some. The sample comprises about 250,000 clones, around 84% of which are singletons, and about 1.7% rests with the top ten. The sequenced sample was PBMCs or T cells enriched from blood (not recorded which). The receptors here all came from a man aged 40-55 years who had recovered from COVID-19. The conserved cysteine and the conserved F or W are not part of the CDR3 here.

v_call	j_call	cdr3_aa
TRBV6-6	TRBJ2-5	ASSMGLTQETQY
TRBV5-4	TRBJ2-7	ASSHPGQGSYEQY
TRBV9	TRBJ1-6	ASSHSGTERSPLH
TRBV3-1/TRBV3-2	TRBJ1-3	ASSQDAGSGNTIY
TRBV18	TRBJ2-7	ASSTGTSGGSYEQY
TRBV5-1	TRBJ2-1	ASRADGSSYNEQF
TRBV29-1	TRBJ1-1	SVGGGTGVNTEAF
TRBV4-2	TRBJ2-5	ASSSQFQETQY
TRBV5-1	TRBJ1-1	ASSPRTAIAAF
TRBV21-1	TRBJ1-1	ASSKPFQVPDRGSTEAF
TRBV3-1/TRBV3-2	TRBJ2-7	ASSPRGSGREMY
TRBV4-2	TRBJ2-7	ASSPNGGERSYEQY
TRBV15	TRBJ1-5	ATGQDNQPQH
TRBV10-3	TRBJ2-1	AISDGLAGAEGMKF
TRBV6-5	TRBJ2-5	ASSRDSQETQY
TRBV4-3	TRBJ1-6	ASSQGIPAGSPLH
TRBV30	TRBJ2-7	AWSQPGQGYEQY
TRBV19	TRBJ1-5	ASSMTPKPQH
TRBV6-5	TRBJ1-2	ASSYRGSGYGYT
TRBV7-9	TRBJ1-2	ASSLADRGLIAAYGYT
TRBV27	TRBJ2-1	ASTHYNEQF
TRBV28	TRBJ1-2	ASKETADVGWAGYT
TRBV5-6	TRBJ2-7	ASSLGQKKNYEQY
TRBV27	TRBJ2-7	ASSLRQGSIYEQY
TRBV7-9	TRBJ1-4	ASSPGLTNEKLF
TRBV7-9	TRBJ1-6	ASTWDSNNSPLH
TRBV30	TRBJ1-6	AWESGGNNSPLH
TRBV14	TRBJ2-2	ASSQNRVNTGELF
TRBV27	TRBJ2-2	ASSPVFGELF
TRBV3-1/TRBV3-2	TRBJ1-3	ASSQDSGTLSSGNTIY
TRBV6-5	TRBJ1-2	ASSYGQSGNYGYT
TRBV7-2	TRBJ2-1	ASSLALAGFRGEQF
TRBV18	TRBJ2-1	ASSLGQGKSTYNEQF
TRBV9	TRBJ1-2	ASQGSYGYT
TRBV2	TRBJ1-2	ASSDVQGSGYGYT
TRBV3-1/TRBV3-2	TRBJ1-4	ASSQEGATNEKLF
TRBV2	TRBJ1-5	ASSWGHVDSNQPQH
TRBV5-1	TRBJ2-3	ASSFGAGGTDTQY
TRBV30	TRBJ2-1	AWSRGQGDHNEQF
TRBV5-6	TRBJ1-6	ASSRTGATVPLH
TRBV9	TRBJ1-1	ASSARQGKSTEAF
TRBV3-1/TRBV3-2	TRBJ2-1	ASSRVPGLAGGGLEQF
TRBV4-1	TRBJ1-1	ASSQDQWTEFEAF
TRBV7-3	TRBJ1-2	ASSYAGGNYGYT
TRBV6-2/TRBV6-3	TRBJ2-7	ASSYTGRAYEQY
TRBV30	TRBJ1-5	AWTHPDRGQPQH
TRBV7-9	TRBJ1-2	ASSPGQPAGYT
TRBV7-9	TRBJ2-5	ASSLVEGADWETQY
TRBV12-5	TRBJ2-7	ASGLVAGGRFSSYEQY
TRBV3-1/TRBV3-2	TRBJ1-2	ASSPPDRVGYGYT
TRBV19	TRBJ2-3	ASSPRGQGASDTQY
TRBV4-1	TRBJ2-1	ASSQEGLAENNEQF
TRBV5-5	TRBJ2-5	ASSRGTSGGGETQY
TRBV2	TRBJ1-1	ASSPRTGVNTEAF